Listed below are T cell receptor beta chains from one sample, sequenced in a study of regulatory T cells in long-lasting Graves disease. TCRdb reprocessed the multiplex PCR reads via MiXCR and lists one record per CDR3 protein. The table shows hundreds of thousands of distinct CDR3 sequences, with around a fifth occurring only once. The source material was peripheral blood mononuclear cells (PBMCs), sampled when the disease was refractory, from a patient treated with antithyroid drugs. These receptor sequences come from a female donor with Graves disease. CDR3s include the opening cysteine and the closing phenylalanine or tryptophan. A D gene is named only where the DNA matches it firmly. For some rows the clone size is stated as once, few or many, or as a class when expanded; others skip it.

j_gene: TRBJ2-2; d_gene: -; v_gene: TRBV7-6; abundance: few; CDR3nt: TGTGCCAGCAGCTCGACGTTCCTGGGTGCGGGAATCACCGGGGAGCTGTTTTTT; CDR3aa: CASSSTFLGAGITGELFF
j_gene: TRBJ1-2; d_gene: TRBD1; v_gene: TRBV2; abundance: many; CDR3nt: TGTGCCAGTTCTCAAGGACAGGGGGCGGAGGGCTACACCTTC; CDR3aa: CASSQGQGAEGYTF
j_gene: TRBJ1-2; d_gene: -; v_gene: TRBV5-1; abundance: few; CDR3nt: TGCGCCAGCAGCGGGGGGACATATGGCTACACCTTC; CDR3aa: CASSGGTYGYTF
j_gene: TRBJ1-1; d_gene: TRBD1; v_gene: TRBV7-2; abundance: few; CDR3nt: TGTGCCAGCAGCCCCGGGACAGCCCACACTGAAGCTTTCTTT; CDR3aa: CASSPGTAHTEAFF
j_gene: TRBJ1-5; d_gene: -; v_gene: TRBV20-1; abundance: -; CDR3nt: TGCAGTGCTAGAGAAGGGGCGGGCAATCAGCCCCAGCATTTT; CDR3aa: CSAREGAGNQPQHF
j_gene: TRBJ2-7; d_gene: -; v_gene: TRBV7-2; abundance: -; CDR3nt: TGTGCCAGCAGCCTACACGGAGAATATGCCTACGAGCAGTACTTC; CDR3aa: CASSLHGEYAYEQYF
j_gene: TRBJ2-5; d_gene: -; v_gene: TRBV11-3; abundance: many; CDR3nt: TGTGCCAGCAGCTCGCAGACAGGGACTCAAGAGACCCAGTACTTC; CDR3aa: CASSSQTGTQETQYF
j_gene: TRBJ2-7; d_gene: -; v_gene: TRBV7-9; abundance: few; CDR3nt: TGTGCCAGCAGCACGGACACCCATAGCCGCGAGCAGTACTTC; CDR3aa: CASSTDTHSREQYF
j_gene: TRBJ2-7; d_gene: -; v_gene: TRBV19; abundance: many; CDR3nt: TGTGCCAGTAACCACGGGGCAGGAGAGCAGTACTTC; CDR3aa: CASNHGAGEQYF
j_gene: TRBJ2-7; d_gene: -; v_gene: TRBV7-2; abundance: few; CDR3nt: TGTGCCAGCAGCTTAGGCCCCGGGGGCGAGCAGTACTTC; CDR3aa: CASSLGPGGEQYF
j_gene: TRBJ1-1; d_gene: TRBD1; v_gene: TRBV12-3/TRBV12-4; abundance: many; CDR3nt: TGTGCCAGCAGGGGGACAGGGGCGGACACTGAAGCTTTCTTT; CDR3aa: CASRGTGADTEAFF
j_gene: TRBJ1-1; d_gene: -; v_gene: TRBV20-1; abundance: -; CDR3nt: TGCAGTGCTAGTAGAGATTTGGGCACTGAAGCTTTCTTT; CDR3aa: CSASRDLGTEAFF
j_gene: TRBJ2-7; d_gene: -; v_gene: TRBV29-1; abundance: few; CDR3nt: TGCAGCGTTGAATTAGGAGACCCCTACGAGCAGTACTTC; CDR3aa: CSVELGDPYEQYF
j_gene: TRBJ1-4; d_gene: -; v_gene: TRBV27; abundance: many; CDR3nt: TGTGCCAGCAGCTACACAGGGAGGTCTAATGAAAAACTGTTTTTT; CDR3aa: CASSYTGRSNEKLFF
j_gene: TRBJ2-7; d_gene: TRBD1; v_gene: TRBV11-3; abundance: many; CDR3nt: TGTGCCAGCAGACCGTTGACAGGGACCTACGAGCAGTACTTC; CDR3aa: CASRPLTGTYEQYF
j_gene: TRBJ2-3; d_gene: -; v_gene: TRBV3-1; abundance: -; CDR3nt: TGTGCCAGCAGCCATCAGGGTGGCACAGATACGCAGTATTTT; CDR3aa: CASSHQGGTDTQYF
j_gene: TRBJ1-1; d_gene: -; v_gene: TRBV2; abundance: many; CDR3nt: TGTGCCAGCAGTCCTGCGAGGTACACTGAAGCTTTCTTT; CDR3aa: CASSPARYTEAFF
j_gene: TRBJ2-5; d_gene: TRBD2; v_gene: TRBV28; abundance: many; CDR3nt: TGTGCCAGCAGTTTAGGCCTAGCGGGAGTGGGACTTCGAGAGACCCAGTACTTC; CDR3aa: CASSLGLAGVGLRETQYF
j_gene: TRBJ1-6; d_gene: -; v_gene: TRBV7-2; abundance: -; CDR3nt: TGTGCCAGCAGCTTAACCCTCGAAGTTTCACCCCTCCACTTT; CDR3aa: CASSLTLEVSPLHF
j_gene: TRBJ1-2; d_gene: -; v_gene: TRBV12-3/TRBV12-4; abundance: many; CDR3nt: TGTGCCAGCAGCACATATGGCCTCTCTAACTATGGCTACACCTTC; CDR3aa: CASSTYGLSNYGYTF
j_gene: TRBJ2-2; d_gene: TRBD2; v_gene: TRBV6-1; abundance: -; CDR3nt: TGTGCCAGCAAGCGGGACCCGAACACCGGGGAGCTGTTTTTT; CDR3aa: CASKRDPNTGELFF
j_gene: TRBJ2-7; d_gene: -; v_gene: TRBV9; abundance: few; CDR3nt: TGTGCCAGCAGCGTACACGGATCCTACGAGCAGTACTTC; CDR3aa: CASSVHGSYEQYF
j_gene: TRBJ1-5; d_gene: -; v_gene: TRBV20-1; abundance: -; CDR3nt: TGCAGTGCTAGCGGCAGGGAATGGGCCCAGCATTTT; CDR3aa: CSASGREWAQHF
j_gene: TRBJ2-7; d_gene: TRBD1; v_gene: TRBV25-1; abundance: few; CDR3nt: TGTGCCAGCAGCGTCCGGGACAGGGTTGGGGAGCAGTACTTC; CDR3aa: CASSVRDRVGEQYF
j_gene: TRBJ1-2; d_gene: -; v_gene: TRBV12-3/TRBV12-4; abundance: many; CDR3nt: TGTGCCAGCAGTCCCCAACAGGGCGCGATCCGGGGCTACACCTTC; CDR3aa: CASSPQQGAIRGYTF
j_gene: TRBJ1-5; d_gene: -; v_gene: TRBV12-3/TRBV12-4; abundance: many; CDR3nt: TGTGCCAGCAGCTTAGGGCATAGCAATCAGCCCCAGCATTTT; CDR3aa: CASSLGHSNQPQHF
j_gene: TRBJ1-2; d_gene: TRBD1; v_gene: TRBV4-1; abundance: -; CDR3nt: TGCGCCAGCAGCCAAGAAGGACAGGGTTATGGCTACACCTTC; CDR3aa: CASSQEGQGYGYTF
j_gene: TRBJ1-2; d_gene: -; v_gene: TRBV10-3; abundance: -; CDR3nt: TGTGCCATCAGTGAGTCGGAGCACTATGGCTACACCTTC; CDR3aa: CAISESEHYGYTF
j_gene: TRBJ2-7; d_gene: TRBD1; v_gene: TRBV6-1; abundance: -; CDR3nt: TGTGCCAGTAACAGGGGCCCCCCCTACGAGCAGTACTTC; CDR3aa: CASNRGPPYEQYF
j_gene: TRBJ1-5; d_gene: -; v_gene: TRBV28; abundance: few; CDR3nt: TGTGCCAGCAGTCTCCGGCCCCAGCATTTT; CDR3aa: CASSLRPQHF
j_gene: TRBJ1-1; d_gene: -; v_gene: TRBV7-2; abundance: few; CDR3nt: TGTGCCAGCAGCTCGAATCGAAAGGTGGGGACTGAAGCTTTCTTT; CDR3aa: CASSSNRKVGTEAFF
j_gene: TRBJ2-2; d_gene: TRBD1; v_gene: TRBV28; abundance: many; CDR3nt: TGTGCCAGCAGCTTCGGGACAGGGGGCGGGGAGCTGTTTTTT; CDR3aa: CASSFGTGGGELFF
j_gene: TRBJ2-7; d_gene: TRBD1; v_gene: TRBV7-9; abundance: many; CDR3nt: TGTGCCAGCAGCCGTGGACAGGATAGCATCTACGAGCAGTACTTC; CDR3aa: CASSRGQDSIYEQYF
j_gene: TRBJ2-2; d_gene: -; v_gene: TRBV24-1; abundance: -; CDR3nt: TGTGCCACCAGTGACCCAGATGACAGGAACACCGGGGAGCTGTTTTTT; CDR3aa: CATSDPDDRNTGELFF
j_gene: TRBJ2-7; d_gene: -; v_gene: TRBV28; abundance: many; CDR3nt: TGTGCCAGCAGTTTACAGGGATGGGGCTACGAGCAGTACTTC; CDR3aa: CASSLQGWGYEQYF
j_gene: TRBJ1-2; d_gene: TRBD1; v_gene: TRBV7-2; abundance: many; CDR3nt: TGTGCCAGCAGCTTAGGACAGGGAGGAGGCTACACCTTC; CDR3aa: CASSLGQGGGYTF
j_gene: TRBJ2-7; d_gene: -; v_gene: TRBV29-1; abundance: -; CDR3nt: TGCAGCGCGTCAGGACAGTCGACCTACGAGCAGTACTTC; CDR3aa: CSASGQSTYEQYF